Sequencing of this TCR beta chain was carried out in a study of beta chain features in type 1 diabetes. The V gene end was trimmed by 5 bases and the J gene end by 8 bases; junction bases not matched to a gene: 8. The V gene's germline CDR1 is SEHNR and CDR2 FQNEAQ (reference sequence). The CDR3 length is 14 residues. This clone was seen a handful of times. What it binds is not known. Findings and limits, study-wide: Resolution of whether HLA type affects TCRB rearrangement was not achieved here. An over-representation of cells with high TCR expression could result from cDNA sequencing.

TCRB transcripts that were expressed got sequenced, as all of the isolated RNA had been reverse transcribed. Sequencing used immunoSEQ multiplex PCR; TCRdb keeps in-frame clones, though not all of them. The sample records around 400,000 clones, over 10% being singletons. This sequence joins TRBV7-9 and TRBJ1-4; 7 bases match TRBD1. This TCR derives from a man in his late teens or twenties in good health. The sequenced sample was naive CD4+ T cells from blood. CDR3 nucleotides: TGTGCCAGCAGCAGAGACAGGGCCACCGAAAAACTGTTTTTT. Residues: CASSRDRATEKLFF.